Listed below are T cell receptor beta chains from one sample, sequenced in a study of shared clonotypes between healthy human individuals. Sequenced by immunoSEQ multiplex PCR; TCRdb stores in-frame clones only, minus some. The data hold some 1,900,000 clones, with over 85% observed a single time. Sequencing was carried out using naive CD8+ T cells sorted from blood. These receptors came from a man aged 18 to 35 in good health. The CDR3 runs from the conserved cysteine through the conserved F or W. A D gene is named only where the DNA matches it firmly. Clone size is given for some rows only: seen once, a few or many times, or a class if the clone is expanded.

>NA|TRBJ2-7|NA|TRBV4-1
TGCGCCAGCAGCCAAGTAAATGGCGAGCAGTACTTC
CASSQVNGEQYF
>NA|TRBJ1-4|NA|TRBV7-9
TGTGCCAGCAGCCAAAGTCGAGGGACGGCTGAAAAACTGTTTTTT
CASSQSRGTAEKLFF
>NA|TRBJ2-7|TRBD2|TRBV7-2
TGTGCCAGCAGCTTAGGTCGGACTAGCTCCTACGAGCAGTACTTC
CASSLGRTSSYEQYF
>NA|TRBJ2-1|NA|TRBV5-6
TGTGCCAGCAGCTTACGGACAGTAATACAGCAGTTCTTC
CASSLRTVIQQFF
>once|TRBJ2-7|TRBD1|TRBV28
TGTGCCAGCAGTTTAACAGGGGCGTACGAGCAGTACTTC
CASSLTGAYEQYF
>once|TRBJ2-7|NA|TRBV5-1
TGCGCCAGCAGCTTGGGCCCTACCTTGGGCTCCTACGAGCAGTACTTC
CASSLGPTLGSYEQYF
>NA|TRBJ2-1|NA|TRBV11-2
TGTGCCAGCGGGAAACTCGGACAGAACAATGAGCAGTTCTTC
CASGKLGQNNEQFF
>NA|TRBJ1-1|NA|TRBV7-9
TGTGCCAGCAGCTCCGTTACTGGCACTGAAGCTTTCTTT
CASSSVTGTEAFF
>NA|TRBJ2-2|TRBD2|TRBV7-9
TGTGCCAGCAGCTCCCTAGCGGGGACGTTTAATGAGGAGCTGTTTTTT
CASSSLAGTFNEELFF
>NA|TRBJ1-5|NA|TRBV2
TGTGCCAGCAGGGACTCGGGGGGGCAGCCCCAGCATTTT
CASRDSGGQPQHF
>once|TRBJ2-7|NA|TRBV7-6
TGTGCCAGCAGCTCAAGCTCCTACGAGCAGTACTTC
CASSSSSYEQYF
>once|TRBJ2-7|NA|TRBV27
TGTGCCAGCAGTCCCCAGACGATTTCCTACGAGCAGTACTTC
CASSPQTISYEQYF
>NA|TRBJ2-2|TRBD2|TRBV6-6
TGTGCCAGCAGTTACTCTCTAGCGGTGGCCGGGGAGCTGTTTTTT
CASSYSLAVAGELFF
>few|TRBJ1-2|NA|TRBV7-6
TGTGCCAGCAGCTTAGTAGATGGGACGTCCTATGGCTACACCTTC
CASSLVDGTSYGYTF
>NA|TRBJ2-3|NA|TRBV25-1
TGTGCCAGCAAAAATTACGGAGATACGCAGTATTTT
CASKNYGDTQYF
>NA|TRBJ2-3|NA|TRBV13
TGTGCCAGCAGCTTAACAGGCACAGATACGCAGTATTTT
CASSLTGTDTQYF
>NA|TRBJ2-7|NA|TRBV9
TGTGCCAGCAGCGTAGGAGGACCGGAATACGAGCAGTACTTC
CASSVGGPEYEQYF
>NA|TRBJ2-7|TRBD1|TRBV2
TGTGCCAGCGAGGGACAGGGGTTCTACGAGCAGTACTTC
CASEGQGFYEQYF
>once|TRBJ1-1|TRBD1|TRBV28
TGTGCCAGCAGTTTGGCCGATGGACAGGGGGCGCAGACTGAAGCTTTCTTT
CASSLADGQGAQTEAFF
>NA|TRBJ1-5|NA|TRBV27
TGTGCCAGCAGTTTTCTGGGACAGCCCCAGCATTTT
CASSFLGQPQHF
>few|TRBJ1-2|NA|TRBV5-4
TGTGCCAGCAGCTCTACAGGGTATGGTGGCTACACCTTC
CASSSTGYGGYTF
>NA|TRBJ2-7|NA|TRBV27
TGTGCCAGCAGTTTATCGTCGGGGGATAATGGGGAGGAGCAGTACTTC
CASSLSSGDNGEEQYF
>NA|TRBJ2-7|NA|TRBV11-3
TGTGCCAGCAGCTTAGACAGACGGAACGAGCAGTACTTC
CASSLDRRNEQYF
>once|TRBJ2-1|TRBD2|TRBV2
TGTGCCAGCAGTGAACAACTAGCGGGCAGTAGTGAGCAGTTCTTC
CASSEQLAGSSEQFF
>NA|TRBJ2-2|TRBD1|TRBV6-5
TGTGCCAGCTCAATACCAGGGGGCACCGGGGAGCTGTTTTTT
CASSIPGGTGELFF
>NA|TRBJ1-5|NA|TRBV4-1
TGCGCCAGCAGCCAAGCCCCGCAGGACGGAAATCAGCCCCAGCATTTT
CASSQAPQDGNQPQHF
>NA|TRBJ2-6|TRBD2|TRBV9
TGTGCCAGCAGCGTAACATTAGCGGGTCGAAGCTCTGGGGCCAACGTCCTGACTTTC
CASSVTLAGRSSGANVLTF
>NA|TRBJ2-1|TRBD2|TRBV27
TGTGCCAGCGTAGAGCGGGGGGGCGGTTACAATGAGCAGTTCTTC
CASVERGGGYNEQFF
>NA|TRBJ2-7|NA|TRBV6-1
TGTGCCAGCAGTGACGGCTACGAGCAGTACTTC
CASSDGYEQYF
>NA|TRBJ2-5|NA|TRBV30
TGTGCCTGGAGTGTAGGAGCGGGTATAGAGACCCAGTACTTC
CAWSVGAGIETQYF
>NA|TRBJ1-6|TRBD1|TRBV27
TGTGCCAGCAGTCCAGACGGACAGGGATTCCACTTT
CASSPDGQGFHF
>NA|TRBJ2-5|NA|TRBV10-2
TGCGCCAGCAGCCGTAACGGGCTTGAGACCCAGTACTTC
CASSRNGLETQYF
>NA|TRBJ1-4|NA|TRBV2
TGTGCCAGCAGTGAAGTGGGGGCTTGGGATGAAAAACTGTTTTTT
CASSEVGAWDEKLFF
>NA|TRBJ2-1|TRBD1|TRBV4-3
TGCGCCAGCAGCCAGGACCTGACAGGGACGGGCAATGAGCAGTTCTTC
CASSQDLTGTGNEQFF
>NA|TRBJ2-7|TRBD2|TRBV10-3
TGTGCCATAGGGGGGCTAGCGGGAGGAGGCGAGCAGTACTTC
CAIGGLAGGGEQYF
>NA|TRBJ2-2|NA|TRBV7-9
TGTGCCAGCAGCTTAGTTCAGATTTGGGGCACCGGGGAGCTGTTTTTT
CASSLVQIWGTGELFF
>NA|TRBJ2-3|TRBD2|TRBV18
TGTGCCAGCTCTGCGGGAGGCTATACGCAGTATTTT
CASSAGGYTQYF
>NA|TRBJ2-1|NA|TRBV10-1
TGCGCCAGCTCCCTGGGGGGTTCGGACAATGAGCAGTTCTTC
CASSLGGSDNEQFF
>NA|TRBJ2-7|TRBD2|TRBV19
TGTGCCAGTAGTCTGATGGCGGGGGACGAGCAGTACTTC
CASSLMAGDEQYF
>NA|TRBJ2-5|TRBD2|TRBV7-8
TGTGCCAGCAGCCCCCCGGGGGGGCGGCAAGAGACCCAGTACTTC
CASSPPGGRQETQYF
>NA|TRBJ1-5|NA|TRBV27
TGTGCCAGCAGTTTATCGTCGGGAGTCAATCAGCCCCAGCATTTT
CASSLSSGVNQPQHF
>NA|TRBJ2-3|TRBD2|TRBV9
TGTGCCAGCACCATCGGACTAGCGGGAAGTGATACGCAGTATTTT
CASTIGLAGSDTQYF
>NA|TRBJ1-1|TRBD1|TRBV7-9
TGTGCCAGCAGCTTAGATACAGGGGGTTCCACTGAAGCTTTCTTT
CASSLDTGGSTEAFF
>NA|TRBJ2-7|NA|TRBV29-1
TGCAGCGTTGAAGTTGCAGGGGCCTACGAGCAGTACTTC
CSVEVAGAYEQYF
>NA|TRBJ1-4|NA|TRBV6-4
TGTGCCAGGGTAACCCAGGATGCGCATGAAAAACTGTTTTTT
CARVTQDAHEKLFF
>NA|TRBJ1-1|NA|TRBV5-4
TGTGCCAGCAGCTTGGGAGGGGAGGGCACTGAAGCTTTCTTT
CASSLGGEGTEAFF
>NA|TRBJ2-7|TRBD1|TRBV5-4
TGTGCCAGCAGCCCCTTCGGGACAGGGGGCGAAGAGCAGTACTTC
CASSPFGTGGEEQYF
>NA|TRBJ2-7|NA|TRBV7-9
TGTGCCAGCTTCGGGGGAAGCTCCTACGAGCAGTACTTC
CASFGGSSYEQYF
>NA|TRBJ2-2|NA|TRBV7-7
TGTGCTAGCAGCTTAGGAACCGGGGAGCTGTTTTTT
CASSLGTGELFF
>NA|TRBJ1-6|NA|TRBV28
TGTGCCAGCAGACCTACACAGAGCCTCTATAATTCACCCCTCCACTTT
CASRPTQSLYNSPLHF
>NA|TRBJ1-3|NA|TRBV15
TGTGCCACCAGCAGAGATCAAGGGCCGAGCTCTGGAAACACCATATATTTT
CATSRDQGPSSGNTIYF
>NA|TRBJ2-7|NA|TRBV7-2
TGTGCCAGCAGCGCAGAAGAAGTTAGCCACGAGCAGTACTTC
CASSAEEVSHEQYF
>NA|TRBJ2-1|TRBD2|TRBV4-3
TGCGCCAGCAGCCAAGGGGCCTTGGGCGCGGGAGGATGGGACAATGAGCAGTTCTTC
CASSQGALGAGGWDNEQFF
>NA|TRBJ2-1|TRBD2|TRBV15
TGTGCCACCAGCACCCTAGCGGGGCCCAGCTCCTACAATGAGCAGTTCTTC
CATSTLAGPSSYNEQFF
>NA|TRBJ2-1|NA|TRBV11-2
TGTGCCAGCAGCCAAACAGGGAGAGGTTGGTCCTACAATGAGCAGTTCTTC
CASSQTGRGWSYNEQFF